One sample yielded the 28 T cell receptor beta chains listed below, sequenced in a study of Ad26.COV2.S vaccination and SARS-CoV-2 variants. Using immunoSEQ multiplex PCR, the repertoire was profiled, and TCRdb retains in-frame clones only, with some absent. The table shows over 130,000 clones, with 80% to 90% occurring only once. Material: peripheral blood, obtained after recovery from COVID-19. The source is a human donor who had recovered from COVID-19.

The chain has TRBV3-1 (or the pseudogene TRBV3-2) and TRBJ2-3; D call uncertain. The CDR3 covers 16 residues. CDR1 is LGHDT and CDR2 is YNNKEL in the germline V gene (reference sequence). Trimming removed 4 bases from V and 0 bases from J, with 14 bases in between. The DNA of the CDR3 is TGTGCCAGCAGCCGAGACTGGGGTACTAGCACAGATACGCAGTATTTT. It specifies CASSRDWGTSTDTQYF.

This chain links TRBV12-3 or TRBV12-4 with TRBJ2-3; weak D call: TRBD2 (7 bases). V was trimmed by 7 bases and J by 5 bases, leaving 13 bases between them. This CDR3 region has 13 residues. The CDR3 sequence: CASNGGARDTQYF. DNA of the CDR3: TGTGCCAGCAATGGGGGGGCGAGAGATACGCAGTATTTT.

The genes are TRBV5-4 and TRBJ2-3; the match to TRBD2 covers 9 bases. CDR1 is SGHNT and CDR2 is YYREEE in the germline V gene (reference sequence). The junction had 1 base not matched to a gene; V was cut back by 0 bases and J by 2 bases. The CDR3 consists of 15 residues. The CDR3 bases are TGTGCCAGCAGCTTGGTAGCGGGAGCCACAGATACGCAGTATTTT. It specifies CASSLVAGATDTQYF.

The V gene is TRBV7-9, the J gene TRBJ2-7; the D is unclear. Deletions cut 1 base from V and 7 bases from J, with 8 bases between. CDR1 is SEHNR and CDR2 is FQNEAQ in the germline V gene (reference sequence). This CDR3 contains 12 residues. The CDR3 sequence is CASSLGHPEQYF. The DNA for the CDR3 is TGTGCCAGCAGCTTAGGACACCCTGAGCAGTACTTC.

The chain is built from TRBV30 and TRBJ2-7; D ambiguous. V was cut by 4 bases and J by 6 bases, with 10 bases left in between. The CDR3 spans 11 residues. Germline-derived CDR1 and CDR2 are GTSNPN and SVGIG (reference sequence). In nucleotides, the CDR3 is TGTGCCTGGAACCTCGACGGCGAGCAGTACTTC. Protein sequence: CAWNLDGEQYF.

Only one count was recorded for this clone. The CDR3 reads CASSPTSSYNEQFF. CDR3 DNA: TGTGCCAGTAGTCCGACAAGCTCCTACAATGAGCAGTTCTTC. The chain is built from TRBV19 and TRBJ2-1, with D hard to call. Trimming took off 5 bases at V and 0 bases at J, with 8 bases between the two ends. Germline CDR1 and CDR2: LNHDA and SQIVND (reference sequence). CDR3 size: 14 residues. The whole variable domain, filled in from reference TRBV19 and TRBJ2-1, reads DGGITQSPKYLFRKEGQNVTLSCEQNLNHDAMYWYRQDPGQGLRLIYYSQIVNDFQKGDIAEGYSVSREKKESFPLTVTSAQKNPTAFYLCASSPTSSYNEQFFGPGTRLTVL.

In this sample, this clone turned up once. The rearrangement links TRBV18 to TRBJ1-1; 10 bases line up with TRBD1. Looked up from germline, CDR1 is KGHSH and CDR2 is LQKENI. This CDR3 region has 14 residues. J gave up 5 bases and V 3 bases, and 3 bases lay outside the gene matches. The CDR3 region is CASSPRTGGTEAFF. The DNA for the CDR3 is TGTGCCAGCTCACCCCGGACAGGGGGTACTGAAGCTTTCTTT.

This chain joins TRBV18 and TRBJ1-2, with D possibly matching TRBD1 (6 bases). The germline V gene has CDR1 KGHSH and CDR2 LQKENI. The CDR3 is made up of 18 amino acids. Deletions cut 1 base from V and 4 bases from J, with 22 bases between. CDR3 residues: CASSPQRAGERGIYGYTF. CDR3 DNA: TGTGCCAGCTCACCACAAAGGGCAGGGGAAAGGGGAATCTATGGCTACACCTTC. The full variable domain, its missing parts supplied by reference TRBV18 and TRBJ1-2, is NAGVMQNPRHLVRRRGQEARLRCSPMKGHSHVYWYRQLPEEGLKFMVYLQKENIIDESGMPKERFSAEFPKEGPSILRIQQVVRGDSAAYFCASSPQRAGERGIYGYTFGSGTRLTVV.

This clone showed up just once. The rearrangement links TRBV7-2 to TRBJ2-2, with D perhaps TRBD1 (6 bases). Germline CDR1 and CDR2: SGHTA and FQGNSA. This CDR3 contains 15 residues. V was clipped by 2 bases and J by 1 base, with 8 bases between them. The CDR3 protein is CASSLNRVNTGELFF. The CDR3 DNA is TGTGCCAGCAGCTTAAACAGGGTGAACACCGGGGAGCTGTTTTTT.

For the CDR3, the DNA is TGTGCCAGCAGCTGGACAGGGAGTTCCTACAATGAGCAGTTCTTC. This translates into CASSWTGSSYNEQFF. The V gene is TRBV7-9, the J gene TRBJ2-1; 8 nucleotides align to TRBD1. Germline loops: CDR1 SEHNR, CDR2 FQNEAQ (reference sequence). J was trimmed by 1 base and V by 4 bases; bases with no gene match: 3. There are 15 residues in the CDR3. Together with reference TRBV7-9 and TRBJ2-1, the CDR3 gives the full variable domain: DTGVSQNPRHKITKRGQNVTFRCDPISEHNRLYWYRQTLGQGPEFLTYFQNEAQLEKSRLLSDRFSAERPKGSFSTLEIQRTEQGDSAMYLCASSWTGSSYNEQFFGPGTRLTVL.

The V gene is TRBV5-1, the J gene TRBJ2-6, with D perhaps being TRBD1 or TRBD2 (6 bases each). V lost 0 bases and J lost 0, with 19 bases in between. The V gene's germline CDR1 is SGHRS and CDR2 YFSETQ. CDR3 size: 20 residues. The CDR3 loop is CASSLALWGAPLSGANVLTF. CDR3 bases: TGCGCCAGCAGCTTGGCATTATGGGGGGCCCCCCTCTCTGGGGCCAACGTCCTGACTTTC.

The table lists this clone with a count of one. V and J are TRBV11-2 and TRBJ1-3; tentative D call: TRBD1 (5 bases). The CDR3 runs to 15 residues. Germline CDR1 reads SGHAT; CDR2 reads FQNNGV. The V end lost 7 bases, the J end lost 1 base, and 14 bases lay between the germline ends. CDR3 protein: CASTIWGGSGNTIYF. The CDR3 DNA reads as TGTGCCAGCACCATCTGGGGGGGATCTGGAAACACCATATATTTT.

In nucleotides, the CDR3 is TGTGCCAGCAGTGAACGCCTTAATGAAAAACTGTTTTTT. It specifies CASSERLNEKLFF. V gene TRBV2 combines with J gene TRBJ1-4, with D unclear. This CDR3 region has 13 residues. Trimming cost V 2 bases and J 4 bases, with 5 bases left between them. The germline gives CDR1 SNHLY, CDR2 FYNNEI.

The J gene is TRBJ2-1, the V gene TRBV28; the match to TRBD2 covers 10 bases. V lost 8 bases and J lost 10; bases outside the gene matches: 11. The CDR3 has 14 residues. CDR1 is MDHEN and CDR2 is SYDVKM in the germline V gene. The CDR3 spells CASGRSGGSHEQFF. CDR3 sequence (DNA): TGTGCCAGCGGCCGTAGCGGGGGGTCCCACGAGCAGTTCTTC.

V and J are TRBV7-2 and TRBJ2-5; 10 nucleotides align to TRBD1. This CDR3 has 15 residues. Losses at the gene ends were 2 bases for V and 5 bases for J; bases not matched to a gene: 5. CDR1 and CDR2 from the germline V gene are SGHTA and FQGNSA. The CDR3 loop is CASSLTTGGAETQYF. The DNA for the CDR3 is TGTGCCAGCAGCTTAACGACAGGGGGCGCGGAGACCCAGTACTTC.

The chain is built from TRBV28 and TRBJ1-5; 8 bases fit TRBD1. The V segment lost 6 bases and the J segment 6 bases; nucleotides outside the gene matches: 7. Germline V gene data show CDR1 as MDHEN and CDR2 as SYDVKM. This CDR3 contains 14 residues. The CDR3 protein is CASSIDRGSQPQHF. In DNA form, the CDR3 reads TGTGCCAGCAGCATAGACAGGGGATCTCAGCCCCAGCATTTT.

The rearrangement joins TRBV7-2 to TRBJ1-1, with D possibly matching TRBD1 (6 bases). V was trimmed by 1 base and J by 7 bases, leaving 19 bases between them. From germline, CDR1 is SGHTA and CDR2 FQGNSA. This CDR3 contains 16 residues. The CDR3 DNA is TGTGCCAGCAGCTTAGTGGGTTCAGGGGCGCTTGGTGAAGCTTTCTTT. This sequence encodes CASSLVGSGALGEAFF. The variable domain in full, with the rest retrieved from reference TRBV7-2 and TRBJ1-1, is GAGVSQSPSNKVTEKGKDVELRCDPISGHTALYWYRQSLGQGLEFLIYFQGNSAPDKSGLPSDRFSAERTGGSVSTLTIQRTQQEDSAVYLCASSLVGSGALGEAFFGQGTRLTVV.

This rearrangement joins TRBV21-1 to TRBJ1-3. TRBV21-1 is a known pseudogene. The CDR3 is made up of 13 amino acids. The CDR3 region has the DNA TGTGCCAGAGAGGGAAAAAGAATCTACACCATATATTTT. This codes for CAREGKRIYTIYF.

The chain carries TRBV29-1 and TRBJ1-4; 8 bases map to TRBD1. The CDR3 consists of 13 residues. Germline trimming cut 7 bases from V and 6 bases from J; bases unmatched to any gene: 7. Per the germline V gene, CDR1 is SQVTM and CDR2 is ANQGSEA. The chain's CDR3 is CSATDRADEKLFF. The CDR3 DNA is TGCAGCGCGACGGACAGGGCAGATGAAAAACTGTTTTTT.

The chain is built from TRBV7-2 and TRBJ1-1; possible D gene TRBD1, 5 bases. The CDR3 has 15 residues. Germline V gene data show CDR1 as SGHTA and CDR2 as FQGNSA. The germline V and J ends were trimmed by 5 bases and 8 bases, with 21 bases remaining between them. CDR3 protein: CASSISGRSQSEAFF. DNA of the CDR3: TGTGCCAGCAGCATATCGGGACGGTCCCAGTCCGAAGCTTTCTTT.

The chain is built from TRBV28 and TRBJ1-4, with TRBD1 matching over 8 bases. V lost 5 bases and J lost 8; bases outside the gene matches: 10. There are 15 residues in the CDR3. CDR1 is MDHEN and CDR2 is SYDVKM in the germline V gene. DNA for the CDR3: TGTGCCAGCAGTCCGCTCGGGACAGGAAGGGAAAAACTGTTTTTT. Its protein is CASSPLGTGREKLFF.

This clone was counted a single time. V is TRBV24-1 and J is TRBJ1-2, with D possibly being TRBD1 (6 bases). CDR1 is KGHDR and CDR2 is SFDVKD in the germline V gene. The CDR3 contains 15 residues. The V gene lost 2 bases and the J gene lost 8 bases, with 17 bases spanning the gap. CDR3 protein: CATSDSRVPGGGYTF. The CDR3 bases are TGTGCCACCAGTGATTCCAGGGTCCCGGGGGGCGGCTACACCTTC.

This chain joins TRBV30 and TRBJ1-2; D gene uncertain. V gave up 0 bases and J gave up 4 bases, with 6 bases separating them. There are 12 residues in the CDR3. CDR1 is GTSNPN and CDR2 is SVGIG in the germline V gene (reference sequence). CDR3 protein: CAWSVGAYGYTF. DNA for the CDR3: TGTGCCTGGAGTGTAGGTGCCTATGGCTACACCTTC.

The J gene is TRBJ2-4, the V gene TRBV11-2; D ambiguous. V shed 3 bases and J shed 2 bases, with 14 bases lying between them. CDR1 SGHAT and CDR2 FQNNGV come from the germline V gene. This CDR3 comprises 16 residues. The CDR3 DNA reads as TGTGCCAGCAGCTTCCCGATTAGTGGGTCCAAAAACATTCAGTACTTC. This sequence encodes CASSFPISGSKNIQYF. The variable domain in full, with the rest retrieved from reference TRBV11-2 and TRBJ2-4, is EAGVAQSPRYKIIEKRQSVAFWCNPISGHATLYWYQQILGQGPKLLIQFQNNGVVDDSQLPKDRFSAERLKGVDSTLKIQPAKLEDSAVYLCASSFPISGSKNIQYFGAGTRLSVL.

CDR3 region: CASSQAQGLTEAFF. DNA of the CDR3: TGCGCCAGCAGCCAGGCACAGGGGTTGACTGAAGCTTTCTTT. This chain connects TRBV4-1 to TRBJ1-1, with 7 nucleotides matching TRBD1. The V segment lost 3 bases and the J segment 5 bases; nucleotides outside the gene matches: 6. This CDR3 region has 14 residues. Per germline, CDR1 MGHRA and CDR2 YSYEKL.

This chain connects TRBV27 to TRBJ2-1; D ambiguous. Germline assignment: CDR1 MNHEY and CDR2 SMNVEV (reference sequence). The CDR3 contains 14 residues. The germline V and J ends were trimmed by 2 bases and 7 bases, with 12 bases remaining between them. The CDR3 loop reads CASSLQAAGNEQFF. The CDR3 bases are TGTGCCAGCAGTTTACAGGCCGCCGGAAATGAGCAGTTCTTC.

Many counts were recorded for this clone. This chain joins TRBV7-2 and TRBJ2-1; D possibly matches TRBD1 or TRBD2 (5 bases each). CDR3 length equals 13 residues. Germline loops: CDR1 SGHTA, CDR2 FQGNSA. V lost 4 bases, J lost 2 bases, and 6 bases lay in between. The CDR3 spells CASSWGPYNEQFF. The CDR3 DNA reads as TGTGCCAGCAGCTGGGGACCCTACAATGAGCAGTTCTTC.

This chain links TRBV24-1 with TRBJ1-4; D remains unclear. CDR1 and CDR2 (germline): KGHDR, SFDVKD. Trimming took off 5 bases at V and 8 bases at J, with 17 bases between the two ends. The CDR3 loop spans 15 amino acids. CDR3 sequence: CATSAGRALGEKLFF. The CDR3 DNA follows: TGTGCCACCAGTGCCGGCCGGGCCCTCGGGGAAAAACTGTTTTTT.